The rows below give T cell receptor beta chains drawn from one sample of a study of control samples from healthy donors and cancer patients. Measured with immunoSEQ multiplex PCR; TCRdb has only the in-frame clones, and not every one. The sample has about 130,000 clones, 75% to 95% seen once; the top ten hold 2% to 2.5%. The sample comprised blood. Source of these receptors: a man aged 18 to 35 in good health. Both conserved end residues are part of each CDR3. D genes are given only for firm matches. Clone size appears in some rows only: once, few, many, or a class for an expanded clone.

-	-	TRBV7-9	TRBJ2-1	CASSRGTVSGQFF	TGTGCCAGCAGCCGAGGAACAGTTAGCGGGCAGTTCTTC
-	-	TRBV18	TRBJ2-1	CASSPLGPSEQFF	TGTGCCAGCTCACCACTTGGGCCCAGCGAGCAGTTCTTC
-	-	TRBV2	TRBJ2-3	CASSEASFFARDTQYF	TGTGCCAGCAGTGAAGCCAGCTTTTTTGCGCGGGATACGCAGTATTTT
-	TRBD1	TRBV6-5	TRBJ1-1	CASRTDRTEAFF	TGTGCCAGCAGGACGGACAGGACTGAAGCTTTCTTT
-	TRBD1	TRBV5-1	TRBJ2-1	CASRQDRGQQFF	TGCGCCAGCAGACAGGACAGGGGGCAACAGTTCTTC
-	-	TRBV21-1	TRBJ1-2	CASSNAPGYTF	TGTGCCAGCAGCAACGCTCCTGGCTACACCTTC
-	-	TRBV9	TRBJ2-1	CASSVLPYNEQFF	TGTGCCAGCAGCGTCCTTCCATACAATGAGCAGTTCTTC
-	TRBD2	TRBV19	TRBJ2-5	CASSIDPSGGQETQYF	TGTGCCAGTAGTATAGATCCTAGCGGGGGACAAGAGACCCAGTACTTC
-	-	TRBV25-1	TRBJ1-1	CASSVGFGTEAFF	TGTGCCAGCAGTGTGGGATTTGGGACTGAAGCTTTCTTT
-	-	TRBV5-1	TRBJ1-1	CASSLEQRNTEAFF	TGCGCCAGCAGCCTAGAACAGAGGAACACTGAAGCTTTCTTT
-	TRBD2	TRBV4-1	TRBJ2-7	CASSQVGLVSEQYF	TGCGCCAGCAGCCAAGTGGGACTAGTTTCCGAGCAGTACTTC
once	-	TRBV7-2	TRBJ1-1	CASSLTTEAFF	TGTGCCAGCAGCTTAACGACTGAAGCTTTCTTT
-	-	TRBV13	TRBJ2-1	CASSHDRYNEQFF	TGTGCCAGCAGCCACGACAGGTACAATGAGCAGTTCTTC
few	TRBD2	TRBV7-3	TRBJ2-3	CASRTGREGPDTQYF	TGTGCCAGCAGGACAGGGCGGGAGGGCCCAGATACGCAGTATTTT
-	-	TRBV28	TRBJ2-1	CASTLAVSYNEQFF	TGTGCCAGCACCCTGGCTGTTTCCTACAATGAGCAGTTCTTC
-	TRBD2	TRBV4-3	TRBJ2-3	CASSRGTSGRSPDTQYF	TGCGCCAGCAGCCGAGGGACTAGCGGGAGATCGCCAGATACGCAGTATTTT
-	-	TRBV6-5	TRBJ1-2	CASSPNRDDGYTF	TGTGCCAGCAGTCCCAACAGGGATGATGGCTACACCTTC
-	TRBD1	TRBV15	TRBJ2-3	CATSREPGQGPDTQYF	TGTGCCACCAGCAGAGAACCGGGACAGGGTCCAGATACGCAGTATTTT
-	-	TRBV4-3	TRBJ1-2	CASSQEGGRGIDGYTF	TGCGCCAGCAGCCAAGAAGGCGGCAGGGGAATCGATGGCTACACCTTC
once	-	TRBV28	TRBJ1-6	CASSLSGFNSPLHF	TGTGCCAGCAGTTTATCTGGGTTTAATTCACCCCTCCACTTT
-	-	TRBV7-9	TRBJ1-6	CASSDNVNSPLHF	TGTGCCAGCAGCGATAACGTGAATTCACCCCTCCACTTT
-	TRBD2	TRBV7-9	TRBJ2-1	CASSQTSGRDNEQFF	TGTGCCAGCAGCCAGACTAGCGGGAGGGACAATGAGCAGTTCTTC
-	-	TRBV6-1	TRBJ2-1	CASSEAGGSYNEQFF	TGTGCCAGCAGTGAAGCGGGGGGCTCCTACAATGAGCAGTTCTTC
once	TRBD1	TRBV11-3	TRBJ1-1	CASSPSPGTGLYTEAFF	TGTGCCAGCAGCCCCAGTCCCGGGACAGGCCTCTACACTGAAGCTTTCTTT
-	TRBD2	TRBV11-3	TRBJ2-5	CASSITSAPRQETQYF	TGTGCCAGCAGCATCACTAGCGCGCCGAGGCAAGAGACCCAGTACTTC
few	-	TRBV7-2	TRBJ2-1	CASSLVQDFNEQFF	TGTGCCAGCAGCTTAGTACAGGATTTCAATGAGCAGTTCTTC
-	TRBD1	TRBV18	TRBJ2-7	CASSSPGQGAYEQYF	TGTGCCAGCTCATCGCCGGGACAGGGCGCCTACGAGCAGTACTTC
-	-	TRBV25-1	TRBJ2-7	CASSERSATSYEQYF	TGTGCCAGCAGTGAACGGTCGGCAACCTCCTACGAGCAGTACTTC
-	-	TRBV6-7	TRBJ1-5	CASSYPRGTGQPQHF	TGTGCCAGCAGTTATCCCCGGGGCACGGGGCAGCCCCAGCATTTT
-	-	TRBV9	TRBJ1-3	CASSAEHEGTIYF	TGTGCCAGCAGCGCCGAACACGAGGGCACCATATATTTT
-	-	TRBV7-2	TRBJ1-1	CASDEFGFGSTEAFF	TGTGCCAGCGATGAGTTTGGATTCGGTAGCACTGAAGCTTTCTTT
-	-	TRBV27	TRBJ2-1	CASSSLDSFWQFF	TGTGCCAGCAGTTCCCTGGATTCTTTCTGGCAGTTCTTC
-	-	TRBV6-5	TRBJ2-2	CACTGGLGELFF	TGTGCCTGCACTGGGGGGCTCGGGGAGCTGTTTTTT
-	-	TRBV19	TRBJ1-5	CASSMAGAGNQPQHF	TGTGCCAGTAGTATGGCGGGCGCTGGCAATCAGCCCCAGCATTTT
-	-	TRBV10-2	TRBJ1-6	CASSEYRGSDLHF	TGCGCCAGCAGTGAGTATAGGGGATCGGATCTCCACTTT
once	-	TRBV7-9	TRBJ2-7	CASSPETGLYYEQYF	TGTGCCAGCAGCCCGGAGACGGGTTTATACTACGAGCAGTACTTC
-	-	TRBV5-1	TRBJ2-2	CASSPGVTAAGELFF	TGCGCCAGCAGCCCGGGGGTCACCGCGGCCGGGGAGCTGTTTTTT
-	-	TRBV10-2	TRBJ1-4	CASRPDPSEKLFF	TGCGCCAGCAGGCCTGATCCTAGTGAAAAACTGTTTTTT
-	TRBD2	TRBV2	TRBJ2-1	CASLGTSGGLKFF	TGTGCCAGCTTAGGGACTAGCGGGGGGCTAAAGTTCTTC
few	-	TRBV6-1	TRBJ1-1	CASSELGGNTEAFF	TGTGCCAGCAGTGAACTTGGGGGGAACACTGAAGCTTTCTTT